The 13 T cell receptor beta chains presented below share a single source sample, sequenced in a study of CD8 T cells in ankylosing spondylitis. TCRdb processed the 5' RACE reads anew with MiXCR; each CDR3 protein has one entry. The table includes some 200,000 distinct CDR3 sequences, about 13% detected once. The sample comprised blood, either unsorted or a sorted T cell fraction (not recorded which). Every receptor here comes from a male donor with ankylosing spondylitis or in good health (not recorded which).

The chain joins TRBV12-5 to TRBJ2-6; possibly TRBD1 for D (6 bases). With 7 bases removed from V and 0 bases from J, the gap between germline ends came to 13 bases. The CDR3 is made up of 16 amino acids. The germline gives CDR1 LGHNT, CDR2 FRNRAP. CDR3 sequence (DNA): TGTGCTAGTGCGGAGGACAGTTACTCTGGGGCCAACGTCCTGACTTTC. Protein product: CASAEDSYSGANVLTF.

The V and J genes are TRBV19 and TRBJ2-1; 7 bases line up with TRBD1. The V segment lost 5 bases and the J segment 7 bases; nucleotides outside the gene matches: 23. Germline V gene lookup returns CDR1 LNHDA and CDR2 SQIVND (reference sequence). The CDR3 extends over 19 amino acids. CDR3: CASSPNSRDSWAGVNEQFF. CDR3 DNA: TGTGCCAGTAGTCCAAACTCCCGGGACAGTTGGGCAGGGGTAAATGAGCAGTTCTTC. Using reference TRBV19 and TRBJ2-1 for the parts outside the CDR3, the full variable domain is DGGITQSPKYLFRKEGQNVTLSCEQNLNHDAMYWYRQDPGQGLRLIYYSQIVNDFQKGDIAEGYSVSREKKESFPLTVTSAQKNPTAFYLCASSPNSRDSWAGVNEQFFGPGTRLTVL.

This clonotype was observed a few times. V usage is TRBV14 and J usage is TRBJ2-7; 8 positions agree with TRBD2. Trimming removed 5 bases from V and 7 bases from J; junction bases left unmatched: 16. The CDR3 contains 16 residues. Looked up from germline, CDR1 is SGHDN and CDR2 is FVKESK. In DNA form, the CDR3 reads TGTGCCAGCAGCTCTCAAGCTGGACTAGCATCGTTGGAGCAGTACTTC. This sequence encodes CASSSQAGLASLEQYF.

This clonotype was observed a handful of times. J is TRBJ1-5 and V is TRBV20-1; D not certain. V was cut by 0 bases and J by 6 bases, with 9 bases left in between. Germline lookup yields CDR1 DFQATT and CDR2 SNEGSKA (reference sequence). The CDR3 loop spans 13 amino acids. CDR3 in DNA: TGCAGTGCTAGAGATAGGTACCTTCAGCCCCAGCATTTT. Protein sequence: CSARDRYLQPQHF.

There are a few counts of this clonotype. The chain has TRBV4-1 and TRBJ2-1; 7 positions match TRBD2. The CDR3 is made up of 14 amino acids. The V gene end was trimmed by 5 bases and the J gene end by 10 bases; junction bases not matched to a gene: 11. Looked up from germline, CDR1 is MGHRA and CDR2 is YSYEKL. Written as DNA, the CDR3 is TGCGCCAGCAGCTCTCGACTAGCTGAAGTAGAGCAGTTCTTC. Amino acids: CASSSRLAEVEQFF.

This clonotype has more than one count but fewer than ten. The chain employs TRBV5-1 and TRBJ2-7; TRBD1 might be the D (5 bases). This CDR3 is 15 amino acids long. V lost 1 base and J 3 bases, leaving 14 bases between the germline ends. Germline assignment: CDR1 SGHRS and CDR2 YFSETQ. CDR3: CASSLSQGLDYEQYF. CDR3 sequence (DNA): TGCGCCAGCAGCTTGTCCCAGGGTCTTGACTACGAGCAGTACTTC.

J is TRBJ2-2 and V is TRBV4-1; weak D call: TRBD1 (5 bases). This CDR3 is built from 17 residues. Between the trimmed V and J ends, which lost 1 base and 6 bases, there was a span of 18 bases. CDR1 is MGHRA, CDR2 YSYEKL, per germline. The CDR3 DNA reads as TGCGCCAGCAGCCAAGTTATGTGGGGCGCGAAGGCCGGGGAGCTGTTTTTT. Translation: CASSQVMWGAKAGELFF.

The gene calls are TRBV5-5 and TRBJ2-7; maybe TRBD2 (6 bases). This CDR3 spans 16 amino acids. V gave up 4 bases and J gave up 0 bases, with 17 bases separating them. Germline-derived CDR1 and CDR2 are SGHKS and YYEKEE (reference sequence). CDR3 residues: CASSLLLAISSYEQYF. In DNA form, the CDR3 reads TGTGCCAGCAGCCTACTCCTAGCGATTAGCTCCTACGAGCAGTACTTC.

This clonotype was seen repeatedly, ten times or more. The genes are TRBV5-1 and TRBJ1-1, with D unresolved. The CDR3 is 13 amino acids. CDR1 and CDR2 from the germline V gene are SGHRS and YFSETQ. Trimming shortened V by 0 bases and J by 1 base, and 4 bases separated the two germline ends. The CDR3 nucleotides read TGCGCCAGCAGCTTGGAAGAGAACACTGAAGCTTTCTTT. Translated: CASSLEENTEAFF.

This chain's CDR3 is CASRPQGASGDTQYF. The CDR3 coding sequence is TGTGCCAGCAGGCCACAGGGGGCATCGGGAGATACGCAGTATTTT. This rearrangement joins TRBV6-1 to TRBJ2-3, with 9 bases identical to TRBD1. This CDR3 is 15 amino acids long. Germline V lookup: CDR1 MNHNS, CDR2 SASEGT. With 6 bases clipped from V and 5 bases from J, the junction kept 9 bases outside the gene matches.

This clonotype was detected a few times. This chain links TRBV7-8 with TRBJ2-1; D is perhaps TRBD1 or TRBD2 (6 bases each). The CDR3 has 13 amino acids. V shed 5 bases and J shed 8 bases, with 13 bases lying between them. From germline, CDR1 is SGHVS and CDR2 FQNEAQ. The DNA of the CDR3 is TGTGCCAGCAGCCTCAACAGGGAGGATGAGCAGTTCTTC. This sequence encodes CASSLNREDEQFF.

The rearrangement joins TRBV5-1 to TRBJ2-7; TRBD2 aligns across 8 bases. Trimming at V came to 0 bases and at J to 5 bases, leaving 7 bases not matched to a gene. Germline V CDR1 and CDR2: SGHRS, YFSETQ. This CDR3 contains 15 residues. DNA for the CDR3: TGCGCCAGCAGCTTGGTGCCGGGGGGGCCCCACGAGCAGTACTTC. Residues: CASSLVPGGPHEQYF.

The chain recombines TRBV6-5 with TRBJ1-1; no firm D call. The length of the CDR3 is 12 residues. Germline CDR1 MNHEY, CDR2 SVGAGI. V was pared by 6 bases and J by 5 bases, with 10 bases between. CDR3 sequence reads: CASRRRGTEAFF. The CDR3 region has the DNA TGTGCCAGCAGACGACGCGGGACTGAAGCTTTCTTT.